This T cell receptor beta chain was profiled in a study of tumor-infiltrating lymphocytes in primary liver carcinoma. The roughly 17-31 mg bulk tissue piece was not sorted before simultaneous RNA and DNA extraction. This clonotype has just one count. No conserved phenylalanine or tryptophan ends this CDR3, so it is likely a read error. Trimming shortened V by 7 bases and J by 1 base, and 10 bases separated the two germline ends. CDR3 length: 13 residues. cDNA specific to TCR beta was made from about 550 ng of total RNA, with a constant-region primer employed for priming. Slightly modified ARM-PCR served as the procedure for the TCR beta libraries. These libraries came from three rounds of nested multiplex PCR. The first two PCR rounds, nine to ten cycles each, used TRBV1-TRBV30 forward primers and a C-beta reverse primer. One entry per CDR3 protein, called by TCRdb with MiXCR from the multiplex PCR reads. The sample carries approximately 73,000 distinct CDR3 sequences, around 75% recorded once.

The chain combines TRBV12-3 or TRBV12-4 with TRBJ2-5; D perhaps matches TRBD2 (5 bases). The sample consisted of liver tumor tissue from sampling region 4. Sample subset: tumor region T4, right-lateral pole. The source of this sequence is a woman aged 55-69 years with primary liver carcinoma and hepatitis B virus infection. CDR3 region: CASTRRGQETQYS. CDR3 bases: TGTGCCAGCACTCGACGGGGCCAAGAGACCCAGTACTCC.